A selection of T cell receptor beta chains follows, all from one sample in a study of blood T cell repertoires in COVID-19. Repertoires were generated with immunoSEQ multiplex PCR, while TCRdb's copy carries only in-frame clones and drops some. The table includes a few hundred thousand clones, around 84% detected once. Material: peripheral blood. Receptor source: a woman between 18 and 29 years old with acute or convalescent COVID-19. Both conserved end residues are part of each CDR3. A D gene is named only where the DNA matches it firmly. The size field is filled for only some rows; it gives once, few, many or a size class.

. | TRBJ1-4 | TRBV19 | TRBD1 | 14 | CATSLDRSNEKLFF | TGTGCCACCTCATTGGACAGGTCTAATGAAAAACTGTTTTTT
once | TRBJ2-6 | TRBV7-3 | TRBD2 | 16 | CASSSSGGSGANVLTF | TGTGCCAGCAGCTCTAGCGGGGGCTCTGGGGCCAACGTCCTGACTTTC
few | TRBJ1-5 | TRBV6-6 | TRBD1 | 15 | CASIPGGMSNQPQHF | TGTGCCAGCATCCCAGGGGGTATGAGCAATCAGCCCCAGCATTTT
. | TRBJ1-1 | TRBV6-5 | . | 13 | CASSFGQGAEAFF | TGTGCCAGCAGTTTTGGACAAGGTGCTGAAGCTTTCTTT
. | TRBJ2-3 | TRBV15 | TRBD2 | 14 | CATSYGRSADTQYF | TGTGCCACCAGTTACGGGAGGAGCGCAGATACGCAGTATTTT
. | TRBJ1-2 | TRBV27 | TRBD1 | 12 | CARMPTGGGYTF | TGTGCCAGGATGCCTACAGGGGGAGGCTACACCTTC
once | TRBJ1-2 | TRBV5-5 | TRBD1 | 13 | CASSLTGGGGYTF | TGTGCCAGCAGCCTGACAGGGGGCGGTGGCTACACCTTC
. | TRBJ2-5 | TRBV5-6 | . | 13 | CASSLGRRGTQYF | TGTGCCAGCAGCTTGGGCCGCAGGGGGACCCAGTACTTC
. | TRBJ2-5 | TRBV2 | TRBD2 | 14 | CASSLLAGQETQYF | TGTGCCAGCAGCCTACTAGCGGGCCAAGAGACCCAGTACTTC
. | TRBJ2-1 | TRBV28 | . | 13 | CASSLGWGGEQFF | TGTGCCAGCAGTTTAGGGTGGGGCGGCGAGCAGTTCTTC
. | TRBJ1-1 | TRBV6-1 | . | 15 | CASSEDGGMNTEAFF | TGTGCCAGCAGTGAAGACGGTGGTATGAACACTGAAGCTTTCTTT
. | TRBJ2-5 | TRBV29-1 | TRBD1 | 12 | CSAERGRETQYF | TGCAGCGCTGAGAGGGGGCGAGAGACCCAGTACTTC
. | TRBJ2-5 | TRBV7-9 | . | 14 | CASSLDQGSETQYF | TGTGCCAGCAGCTTAGATCAGGGATCGGAGACCCAGTACTTC
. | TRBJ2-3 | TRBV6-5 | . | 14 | CASRRTGRGDTQYF | TGTGCCAGCAGGCGGACCGGGAGAGGGGATACGCAGTATTTT
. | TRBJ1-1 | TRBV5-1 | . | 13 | CASSLGTNTEAFF | TGCGCCAGCAGTCTAGGGACAAACACTGAAGCTTTCTTT
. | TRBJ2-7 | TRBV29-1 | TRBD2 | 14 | CSVVEAGGPHEQYF | TGCAGCGTTGTAGAAGCGGGAGGCCCCCACGAGCAGTACTTC
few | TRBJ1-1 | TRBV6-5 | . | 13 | CASSVDRGTEAFF | TGTGCCAGCAGCGTGGACCGGGGCACTGAAGCTTTCTTT
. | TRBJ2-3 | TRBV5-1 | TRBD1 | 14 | CASSPRGRGDTQYF | TGCGCCAGCAGCCCCAGGGGGCGGGGAGATACGCAGTATTTT
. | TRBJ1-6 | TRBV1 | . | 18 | CTSSHPGTASSYNSPLHF | TGCACCAGCAGTCACCCCGGGACAGCGAGCTCCTATAATTCACCCCTCCACTTT
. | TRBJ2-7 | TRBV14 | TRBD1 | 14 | CASSPGQGSSEQYF | TGTGCCAGCAGCCCTGGACAGGGCTCGAGCGAGCAGTACTTC
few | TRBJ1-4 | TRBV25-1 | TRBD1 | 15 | CASSEPGTGEEKLFF | TGTGCCAGCAGTGAGCCCGGGACAGGGGAAGAAAAACTGTTTTTT
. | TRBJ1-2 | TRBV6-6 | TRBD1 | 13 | CASGQGGNYGYTF | TGTGCCAGTGGACAGGGTGGTAACTATGGCTACACCTTC
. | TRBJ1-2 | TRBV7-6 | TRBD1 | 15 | CASSRIQGPNYGYTF | TGTGCCAGCAGCAGGATACAGGGGCCAAACTATGGCTACACCTTC
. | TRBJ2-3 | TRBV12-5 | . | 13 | CASGSSGADTQYF | TGTGCTAGTGGTTCATCAGGTGCAGATACGCAGTATTTT